This is a list of T cell receptor beta chains from one sample in a study of T-cell reconstitution after alpha-beta-depleted transplantation in children. TCRdb re-called the PCR reads through MiXCR, storing one row per CDR3 protein. The sample holds tens of thousands of distinct CDR3 sequences, 4.9% seen once. This specimen consisted of PBMCs, mostly from graft donor cells, obtained 180 days after TCRalphabeta/CD19-depleted stem cell transplant. The receptor source for this set is a boy under two years old who had a stem cell transplant for acute myeloid leukemia, so the T cells may come from the graft donor. CDR3s include the opening cysteine and the closing phenylalanine or tryptophan. The D gene is left open where the match is weak. A clone size is listed for some rows: how often the clone was seen (once, few, many), or a class if it is expanded.

D gene	J gene	clone size	V gene	CDR3 DNA	CDR3 protein
TRBD1	TRBJ2-2	many	TRBV7-9	TGTGCCAGCAGGGGACAGGGAAACACCGGGGAGCTGTTTTTT	CASRGQGNTGELFF
-	TRBJ1-1	many	TRBV29-1	TGCAGAGCCGCCGGAGAAACGAACACTGAAGCTTTCTTT	CRAAGETNTEAFF
-	TRBJ1-5	many	TRBV12-3/TRBV12-4	TGTGCCAGCAGTTTGGGGATCCTGGGGCCTCAGCCCCAGCATTTT	CASSLGILGPQPQHF
-	TRBJ2-1	many	TRBV5-6	TGTGCCAGCAGCTTCCCGGGGGAGTACAATGAGCAGTTCTTC	CASSFPGEYNEQFF
-	TRBJ1-4	many	TRBV12-3/TRBV12-4	TGTGCCAGCAGTTTTCGGTCAGGGGTGTTGGCAACTAATGAAAAACTGTTTTTT	CASSFRSGVLATNEKLFF
TRBD1	TRBJ2-3	many	TRBV6-5	TGTGCCAGCAGTTTGACAGGGGATAGCACAGATACGCAGTATTTT	CASSLTGDSTDTQYF
TRBD2	TRBJ2-3	many	TRBV7-2	TGTGCCAGCAGCTTAGCGAGTCGGGGAGGGACAGATACGCAGTATTTT	CASSLASRGGTDTQYF
TRBD2	TRBJ2-1	many	TRBV20-1	TGCAGTGCTAGAGATCTCCGGGGGGGGAGGCAGTTCTTC	CSARDLRGGRQFF
TRBD2	TRBJ2-2	many	TRBV20-1	TGCAGTGCTAGAGATCGGGGGGGCGCCGGGGAGCTGTTTTTT	CSARDRGGAGELFF
-	TRBJ2-5	many	TRBV20-1	TGCAGTGCTAGTACCGCCCAGCGAGGAAAAGAGACCCAGTACTTC	CSASTAQRGKETQYF
TRBD2	TRBJ2-3	many	TRBV10-3	TGTGCCATCAGTCCCCCCGGGACTAGTGATACAGATACGCAGTATTTT	CAISPPGTSDTDTQYF
TRBD2	TRBJ2-4	many	TRBV6-4	TGTGCCAGCAGTGAAAGCGGGGGGCCGACCAAAAACATTCAGTACTTC	CASSESGGPTKNIQYF
-	TRBJ2-5	many	TRBV25-1	TGTGCCAGCAGTGGGGGGGCGCTTTTAGAGACCCAGTACTTC	CASSGGALLETQYF
TRBD2	TRBJ2-1	many	TRBV6-5	TGTGCCAGCAGTTACTCGAGAATAGCGGGGGGGAACAATGAGCAGTTCTTC	CASSYSRIAGGNNEQFF
-	TRBJ2-2	many	TRBV7-8	TGTGCCAGCACCAAATGGGGGAACACCGGGGAGCTGTTTTTT	CASTKWGNTGELFF
TRBD2	TRBJ2-5	many	TRBV13	TGTGCCAGCAGCTCTCGGGGGGGAGCAGAGACCCAGTACTTC	CASSSRGGAETQYF
-	TRBJ2-2	many	TRBV29-1	TGCAGCGTTTGTGACGGAAGGTTGAACACCGGGGAGCTGTTTTTT	CSVCDGRLNTGELFF
TRBD1	TRBJ1-2	many	TRBV5-1	TGCGCCAGTACCGGGACAGCAGACTATGGCTACACCTTC	CASTGTADYGYTF
-	TRBJ2-5	many	TRBV6-5	TGTGCCAGCAGTTACGATATTCGACACGTCCAAGAGACCCAGTACTTC	CASSYDIRHVQETQYF
-	TRBJ2-3	many	TRBV24-1	TGTGCCACCAGTGATTCCCAGGGACCTGGCACAGATACGCAGTATTTT	CATSDSQGPGTDTQYF
-	TRBJ1-1	many	TRBV18	TGTGCCAGCTCACCAAACAGGGCTGGGAACACTGAAGCTTTCTTT	CASSPNRAGNTEAFF
-	TRBJ2-1	many	TRBV20-1	TGCAGTGCTACTAGGCCCGGGATTTACAATGAGCAGTTCTTC	CSATRPGIYNEQFF
-	TRBJ1-1	many	TRBV20-1	TGCAGTGCTAGAGTTTGGCAAGGGAACACTGAAGCTTTCTTT	CSARVWQGNTEAFF
TRBD2	TRBJ2-3	many	TRBV18	TGTGCCAGCTCACCACAGCGGGGGAGCACAGATACGCAGTATTTT	CASSPQRGSTDTQYF
-	TRBJ2-7	many	TRBV12-3/TRBV12-4	TGTGCCAGCAGTCCCGACTCCTACGAGCAGTACTTC	CASSPDSYEQYF
TRBD2	TRBJ2-5	many	TRBV25-1	TGTGCCAGCCAATCTAGCGGGGGGTACCAAGAGACCCAGTACTTC	CASQSSGGYQETQYF
-	TRBJ2-5	many	TRBV7-2	TGTGCCAGCAGCCCCCGGATCCCTCAAGAGACCCAGTACTTC	CASSPRIPQETQYF
-	TRBJ2-2	-	TRBV6-5	TGTGCCAGCTCTGCGGGGAACACCGGGGAGCTGTTTTTT	CASSAGNTGELFF
-	TRBJ1-3	many	TRBV29-1	TGCAGCGTTGGTCAGCCTGGAAACACCATATATTTT	CSVGQPGNTIYF
-	TRBJ1-1	many	TRBV7-6	TGTGCCAGCAGCTTAGGGGGAAAAGCTTTCTTT	CASSLGGKAFF
TRBD1	TRBJ1-5	many	TRBV28	TGTGCCAGCGTGGGGAGGGACAGGGGGTATCAGCCCCAGCATTTT	CASVGRDRGYQPQHF
-	TRBJ1-1	few	TRBV7-9	TGTGCCAGCAGCTTAGGGGTAACCGTGAACACTGAAGCTTTCTTT	CASSLGVTVNTEAFF
-	TRBJ2-4	many	TRBV29-1	TGCAGCGTTGTGGAGGATAGGGAGAACATTCAGTACTTC	CSVVEDRENIQYF
-	TRBJ1-1	many	TRBV20-1	TGCAGTGCTAGAGATCGTAAAGGGGTGGGGGTCACTGAAGCTTTCTTT	CSARDRKGVGVTEAFF
-	TRBJ2-5	many	TRBV7-9	TGTGCCAGCAGCAATACAGGGAAAGAGACCCAGTACTTC	CASSNTGKETQYF
TRBD1	TRBJ2-5	many	TRBV7-3	TGTGCCAGCAGCCCCACAGGGGGCGCACAGACCCAGTACTTC	CASSPTGGAQTQYF
-	TRBJ2-2	many	TRBV12-3/TRBV12-4	TGTGCCAGCAGTTTGGGGGACGGGGAGCTGTTTTTT	CASSLGDGELFF
-	TRBJ1-4	many	TRBV24-1	TGTGCCACCAGTGACCCGGGGAGCGGAAATGAAAAACTGTTTTTT	CATSDPGSGNEKLFF
-	TRBJ2-7	many	TRBV5-1	TGCGCCAGCAGCTCCCAGGCCGGGCGCTACGAGCAGTACTTC	CASSSQAGRYEQYF
-	TRBJ2-2	many	TRBV20-1	TGCAGTGCCGGCCCTGGCAGGGAGGTCGGGAACACCGGGGAGCTGTTTTTT	CSAGPGREVGNTGELFF
TRBD1	TRBJ2-7	many	TRBV30	TGTGCCCGCGGGACAGGGAATTCCTACGAGCAGTACTTC	CARGTGNSYEQYF